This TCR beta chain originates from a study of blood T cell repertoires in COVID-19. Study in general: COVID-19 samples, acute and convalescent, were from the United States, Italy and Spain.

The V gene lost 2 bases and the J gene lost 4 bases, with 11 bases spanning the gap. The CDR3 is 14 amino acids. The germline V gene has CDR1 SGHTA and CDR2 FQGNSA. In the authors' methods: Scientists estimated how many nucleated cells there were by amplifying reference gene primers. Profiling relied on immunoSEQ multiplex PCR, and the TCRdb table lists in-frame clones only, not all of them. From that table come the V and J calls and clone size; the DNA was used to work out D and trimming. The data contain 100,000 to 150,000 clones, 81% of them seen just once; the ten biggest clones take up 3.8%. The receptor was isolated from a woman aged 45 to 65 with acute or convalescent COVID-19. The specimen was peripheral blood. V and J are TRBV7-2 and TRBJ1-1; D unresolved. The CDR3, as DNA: TGTGCCAGCAGCTTATTGCGGGGAAGCACTGAAGCTTTCTTT. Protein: CASSLLRGSTEAFF.